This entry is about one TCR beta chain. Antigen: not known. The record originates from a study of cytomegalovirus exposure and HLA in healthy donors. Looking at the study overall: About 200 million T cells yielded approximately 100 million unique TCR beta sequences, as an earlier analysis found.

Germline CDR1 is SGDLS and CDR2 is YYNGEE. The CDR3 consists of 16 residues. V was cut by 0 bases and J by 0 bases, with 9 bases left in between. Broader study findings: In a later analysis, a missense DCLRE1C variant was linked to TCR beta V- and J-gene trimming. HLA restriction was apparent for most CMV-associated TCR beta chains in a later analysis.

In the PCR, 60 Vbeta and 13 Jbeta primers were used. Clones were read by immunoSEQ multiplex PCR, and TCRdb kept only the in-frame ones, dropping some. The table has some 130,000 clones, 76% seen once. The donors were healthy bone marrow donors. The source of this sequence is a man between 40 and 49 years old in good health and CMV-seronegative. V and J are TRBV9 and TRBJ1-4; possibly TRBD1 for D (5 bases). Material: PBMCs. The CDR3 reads CASSVGKGTTNEKLFF. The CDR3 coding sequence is TGTGCCAGCAGCGTAGGGAAGGGGACAACTAATGAAAAACTGTTTTTT.